What follows are 7 T cell receptor beta chains derived from one specimen sequenced in a study of cytomegalovirus exposure and HLA in healthy donors. The primer mix had 60 Vbeta and 13 Jbeta primers. Some clones are missing from TCRdb's copy, which holds only in-frame ones; the method was immunoSEQ multiplex PCR. The repertoire consists of roughly 150,000 clones, with around 80% occurring once and the leading ten covering about 11%. Material: PBMCs. The receptors derive from a man younger than 30 in good health and CMV-seropositive.

This clone was found a few times. This chain connects TRBV7-9 to TRBJ1-6; maybe TRBD1 (6 bases). This CDR3 is built from 15 residues. Germline CDR1 and CDR2: SEHNR and FQNEAQ (reference sequence). V shed 5 bases and J shed 0 bases, with 8 bases lying between them. CDR3 residues: CASSPTGSYNSPLHF. CDR3 in DNA: TGTGCCAGCAGCCCGACAGGCTCCTATAATTCACCCCTCCACTTT.

This chain joins TRBV27 and TRBJ2-3; TRBD1 agrees at 8 bases. This CDR3 spans 15 amino acids. The J segment lost 2 bases and the V segment lost 5 bases, leaving 6 bases of the junction unmatched. Germline V gives CDR1 MNHEY, CDR2 SMNVEV (reference sequence). CDR3 DNA sequence: TGTGCCAGCAGTAAAAAGACAGGGGACACAGATACGCAGTATTTT. It encodes CASSKKTGDTDTQYF.

This clone was recorded only once. The V call is TRBV6-5, the J call TRBJ1-4; TRBD1 matches at 7 bases. Trimming took 0 bases from V and 2 from J; bases not matched to a gene: 0. The CDR3 is 15 residues long. CDR1 and CDR2 from the germline V gene are MNHEY and SVGAGI. The chain's CDR3 is CASSYSTGTNEKLFF. In DNA, the CDR3 is TGTGCCAGCAGTTACTCGACAGGGACTAATGAAAAACTGTTTTTT.

The chain couples TRBV14 to TRBJ1-3; D unclear. The CDR3 length is 15 residues. The germline gives CDR1 SGHDN, CDR2 FVKESK. Between the trimmed V and J ends, which lost 0 bases and 2 bases, there was a span of 8 bases. Written as DNA, the CDR3 is TGTGCCAGCAGCCAAGACTCGGTTACTGGAAACACCATATATTTT. Its protein is CASSQDSVTGNTIYF.

This chain links TRBV4-1 with TRBJ1-2; 7 positions agree with TRBD1. After removal of 4 bases from V and 8 bases from J, the junction contained 10 bases not matched to a gene. This CDR3 contains 14 residues. CDR1 is MGHRA, CDR2 YSYEKL, per germline. The CDR3 nucleotides are TGCGCCAGCAGCCCCCCGGGACAGATTAAGGGCTACACCTTC. It yields the protein CASSPPGQIKGYTF.

The rearrangement links TRBV19 to TRBJ1-5; D uncertain. CDR1 and CDR2 from the germline V gene are LNHDA and SQIVND (reference sequence). Trimming removed 0 bases from V and 6 bases from J, with 9 bases in between. The CDR3 is 14 residues long. As DNA, the CDR3 is TGTGCCAGTAGTATAGAGGGAGGGTTTCAGCCCCAGCATTTT. Amino acid sequence: CASSIEGGFQPQHF.

The V gene is TRBV20-1, the J gene TRBJ2-4; D gene uncertain. The ends were cut back, 3 bases at V and 3 bases at J, with 3 bases in the middle. CDR1 and CDR2 from the germline V gene are DFQATT and SNEGSKA (reference sequence). This CDR3 comprises 11 residues. CDR3 residues: CSASNKNIQYF. The CDR3 DNA sequence: TGCAGTGCTAGCAACAAAAACATTCAGTACTTC.